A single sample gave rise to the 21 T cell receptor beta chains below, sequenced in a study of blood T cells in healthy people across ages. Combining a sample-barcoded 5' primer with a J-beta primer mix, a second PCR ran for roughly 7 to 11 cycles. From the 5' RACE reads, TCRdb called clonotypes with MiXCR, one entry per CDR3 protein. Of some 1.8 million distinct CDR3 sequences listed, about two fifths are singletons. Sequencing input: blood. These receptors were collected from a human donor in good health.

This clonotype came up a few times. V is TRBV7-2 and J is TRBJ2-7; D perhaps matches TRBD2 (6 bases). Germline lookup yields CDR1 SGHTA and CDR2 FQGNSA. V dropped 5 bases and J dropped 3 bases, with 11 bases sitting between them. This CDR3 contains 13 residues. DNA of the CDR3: TGTGCCAGCAGCCAACGACTAGTCTACGAGCAGTACTTC. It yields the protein CASSQRLVYEQYF.

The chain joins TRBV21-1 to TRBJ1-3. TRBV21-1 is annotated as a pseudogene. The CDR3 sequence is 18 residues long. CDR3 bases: TGTGCCAGCAGCAAAGTTCGGATAGGCCTCGTATGTGGAAACACCATATATTTT. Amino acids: CASSKVRIGLVCGNTIYF.

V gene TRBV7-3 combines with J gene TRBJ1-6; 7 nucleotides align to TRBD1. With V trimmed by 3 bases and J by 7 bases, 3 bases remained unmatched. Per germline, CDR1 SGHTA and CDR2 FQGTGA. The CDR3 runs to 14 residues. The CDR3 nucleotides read TGTGCCAGCAGCTTGACAGGGTGGAATTCACCCCTCCACTTT. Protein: CASSLTGWNSPLHF.

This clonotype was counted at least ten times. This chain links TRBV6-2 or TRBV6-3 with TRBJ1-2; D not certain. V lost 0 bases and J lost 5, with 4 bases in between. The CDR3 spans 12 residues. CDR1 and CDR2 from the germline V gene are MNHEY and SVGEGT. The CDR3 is CASSYSAYGYTF. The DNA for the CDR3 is TGTGCCAGCAGTTACTCCGCATATGGCTACACCTTC.

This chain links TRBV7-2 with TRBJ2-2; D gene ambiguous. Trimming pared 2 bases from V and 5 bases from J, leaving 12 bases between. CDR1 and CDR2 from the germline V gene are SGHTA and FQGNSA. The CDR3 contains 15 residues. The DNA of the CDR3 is TGTGCCAGCAGCTTAACCTACTGGGGTACCGGGGAGCTGTTTTTT. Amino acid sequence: CASSLTYWGTGELFF.

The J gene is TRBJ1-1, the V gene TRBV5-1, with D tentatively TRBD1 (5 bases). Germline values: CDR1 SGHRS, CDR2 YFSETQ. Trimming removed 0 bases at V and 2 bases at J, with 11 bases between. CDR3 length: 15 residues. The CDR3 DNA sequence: TGCGCCAGCAGCTTGGAACGACAGATCAACACTGAAGCTTTCTTT. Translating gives CASSLERQINTEAFF. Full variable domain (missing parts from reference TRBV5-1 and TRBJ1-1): KAGVTQTPRYLIKTRGQQVTLSCSPISGHRSVSWYQQTPGQGLQFLFEYFSETQRNKGNFPGRFSGRQFSNSRSEMNVSTLELGDSALYLCASSLERQINTEAFFGQGTRLTVV.

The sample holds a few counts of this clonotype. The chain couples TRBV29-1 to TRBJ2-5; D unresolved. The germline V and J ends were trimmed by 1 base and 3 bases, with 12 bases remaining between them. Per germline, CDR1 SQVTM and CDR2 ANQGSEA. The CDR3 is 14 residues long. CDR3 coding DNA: TGCAGCGTTGAAGGTTTGTTAGGAAAAGAGACCCAGTACTTC. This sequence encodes CSVEGLLGKETQYF. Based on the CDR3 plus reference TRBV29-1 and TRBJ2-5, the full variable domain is SAVISQKPSRDICQRGTSLTIQCQVDSQVTMMFWYRQQPGQSLTLIATANQGSEATYESGFVIDKFPISRPNLTFSTLTVSNMSPEDSSIYLCSVEGLLGKETQYFGPGTRLLVL.

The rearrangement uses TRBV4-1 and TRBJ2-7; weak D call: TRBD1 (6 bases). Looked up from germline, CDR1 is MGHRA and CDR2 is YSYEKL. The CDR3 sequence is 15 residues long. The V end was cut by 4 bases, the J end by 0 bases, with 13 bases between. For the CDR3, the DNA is TGCGCCAGCAGCCCCGGGACACAGAGCTCCTACGAGCAGTACTTC. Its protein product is CASSPGTQSSYEQYF.

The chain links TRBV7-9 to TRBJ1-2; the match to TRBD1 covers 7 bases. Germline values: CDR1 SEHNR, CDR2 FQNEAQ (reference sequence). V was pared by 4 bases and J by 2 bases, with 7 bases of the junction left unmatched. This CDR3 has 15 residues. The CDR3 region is CASSSPSTGNYGYTF. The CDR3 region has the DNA TGTGCCAGCAGCTCTCCCTCGACAGGGAACTATGGCTACACCTTC.

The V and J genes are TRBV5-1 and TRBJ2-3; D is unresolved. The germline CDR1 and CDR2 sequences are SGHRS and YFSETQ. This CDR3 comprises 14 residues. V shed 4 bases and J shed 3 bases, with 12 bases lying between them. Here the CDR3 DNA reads TGCGCCAGCAGCGTGACCCTAGAGACAGATACGCAGTATTTT. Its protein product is CASSVTLETDTQYF.

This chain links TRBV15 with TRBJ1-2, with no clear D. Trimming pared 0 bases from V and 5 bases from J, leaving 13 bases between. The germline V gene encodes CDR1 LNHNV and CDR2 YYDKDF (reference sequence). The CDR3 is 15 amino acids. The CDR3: CATSRDVRGDYGYTF. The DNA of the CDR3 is TGTGCCACCAGCAGAGATGTGCGTGGGGATTATGGCTACACCTTC.

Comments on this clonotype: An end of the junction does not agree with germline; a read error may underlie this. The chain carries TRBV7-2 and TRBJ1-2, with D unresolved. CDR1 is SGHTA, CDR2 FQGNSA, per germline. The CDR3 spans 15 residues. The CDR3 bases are TGTGCCAGCAGCTTAGACTATCAGTTCAACTATGGTTACACCTTC. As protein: CASSLDYQFNYGYTF. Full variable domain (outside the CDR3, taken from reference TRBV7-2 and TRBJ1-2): GAGVSQSPSNKVTEKGKDVELRCDPISGHTALYWYRQSLGQGLEFLIYFQGNSAPDKSGLPSDRFSAERTGGSVSTLTIQRTQQEDSAVYLCASSLDYQFNYGYTFGSGTRLTVV.

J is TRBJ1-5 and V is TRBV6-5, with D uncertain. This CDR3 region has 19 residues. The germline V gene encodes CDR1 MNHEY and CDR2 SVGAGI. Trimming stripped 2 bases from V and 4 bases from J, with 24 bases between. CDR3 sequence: CASSYEPRRAGESNQPQHF. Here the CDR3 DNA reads TGTGCCAGCAGTTACGAACCACGCCGGGCAGGAGAGTCTAATCAGCCCCAGCATTTT.

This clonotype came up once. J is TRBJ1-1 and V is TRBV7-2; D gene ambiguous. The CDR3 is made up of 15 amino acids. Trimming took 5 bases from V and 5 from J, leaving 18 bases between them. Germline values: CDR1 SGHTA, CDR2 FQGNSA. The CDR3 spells CASSTRPGEGTEAFF. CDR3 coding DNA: TGTGCCAGCAGCACTCGACCAGGAGAAGGGACTGAAGCTTTCTTT.

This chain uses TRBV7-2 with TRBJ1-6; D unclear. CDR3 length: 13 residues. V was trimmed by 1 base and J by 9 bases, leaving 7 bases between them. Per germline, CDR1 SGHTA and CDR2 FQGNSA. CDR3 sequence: CASSLEFASPLHF. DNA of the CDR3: TGTGCCAGCAGCTTAGAATTTGCTTCACCCCTCCACTTT.

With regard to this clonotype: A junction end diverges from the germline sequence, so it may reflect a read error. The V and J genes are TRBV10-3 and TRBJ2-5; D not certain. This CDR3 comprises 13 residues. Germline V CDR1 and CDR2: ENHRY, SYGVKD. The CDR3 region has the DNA TGTGCCATCAGTGAGTCCAGAGGAGAGACCGAGTACTTC. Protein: CAISESRGETEYF.

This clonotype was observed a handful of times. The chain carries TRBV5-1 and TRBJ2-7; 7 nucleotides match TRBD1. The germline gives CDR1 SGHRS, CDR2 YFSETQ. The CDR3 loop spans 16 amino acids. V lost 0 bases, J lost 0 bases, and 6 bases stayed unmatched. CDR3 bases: TGCGCCAGCAGCTTGGGGGGGACAGATCTCTCCTACGAGCAGTACTTC. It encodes CASSLGGTDLSYEQYF.

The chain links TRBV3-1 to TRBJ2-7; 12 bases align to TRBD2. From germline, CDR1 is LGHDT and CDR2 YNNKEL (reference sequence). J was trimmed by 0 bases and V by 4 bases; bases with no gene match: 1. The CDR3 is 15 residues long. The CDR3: CASSRLAGVSYEQYF. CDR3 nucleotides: TGTGCCAGCAGCCGACTAGCGGGGGTCTCCTACGAGCAGTACTTC.

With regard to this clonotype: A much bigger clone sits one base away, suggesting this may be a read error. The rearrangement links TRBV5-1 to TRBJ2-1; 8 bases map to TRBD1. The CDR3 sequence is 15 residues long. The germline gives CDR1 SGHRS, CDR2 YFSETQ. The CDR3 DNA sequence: TGCGCCAGCAGCGGACAGGGTAATTATTACAATAAGCAGTTCTTC. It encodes CASSGQGNYYNKQFF.

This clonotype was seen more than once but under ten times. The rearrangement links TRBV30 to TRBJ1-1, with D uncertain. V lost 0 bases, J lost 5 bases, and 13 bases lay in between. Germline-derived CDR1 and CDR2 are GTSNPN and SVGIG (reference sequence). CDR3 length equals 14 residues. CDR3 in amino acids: CAWSVPLIRTEAFF. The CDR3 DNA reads TGTGCCTGGAGTGTCCCCTTGATTCGGACTGAAGCTTTCTTT.

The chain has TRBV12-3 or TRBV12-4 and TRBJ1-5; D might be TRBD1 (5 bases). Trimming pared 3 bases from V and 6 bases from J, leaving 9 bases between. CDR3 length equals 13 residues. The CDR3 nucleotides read TGTGCCAGCAGTTTCCTTAGGGGTCAGCCCCAGCATTTT. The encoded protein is CASSFLRGQPQHF.